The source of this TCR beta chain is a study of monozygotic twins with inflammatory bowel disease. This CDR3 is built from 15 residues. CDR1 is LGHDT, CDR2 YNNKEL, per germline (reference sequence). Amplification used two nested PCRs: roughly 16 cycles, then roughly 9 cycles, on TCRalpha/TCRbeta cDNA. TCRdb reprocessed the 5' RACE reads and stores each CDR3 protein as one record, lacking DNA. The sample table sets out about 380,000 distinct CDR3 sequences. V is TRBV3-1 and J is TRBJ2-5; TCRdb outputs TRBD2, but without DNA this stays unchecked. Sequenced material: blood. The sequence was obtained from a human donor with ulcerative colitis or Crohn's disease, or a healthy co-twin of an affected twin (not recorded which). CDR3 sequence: CASSGGLAGEETQYF.